This T cell receptor (beta chain) was sequenced during a study of T-cell memory formation after mild COVID-19. TCRdb reprocessed the 5' RACE reads with MiXCR, giving one entry per CDR3 protein. The sample lists about 130,000 distinct CDR3 sequences; approximately 5.9% were seen once. This clonotype has a count of ten or more. What it binds is unknown. The V gene lost 5 bases and the J gene lost 6 bases, with 15 bases spanning the gap. The CDR3 has 14 amino acids. CDR1 is SEHNR and CDR2 is FQNEAQ in the germline V gene (reference sequence). Regarding the study as a whole: Clones contracting day 15 to 85 were balanced CD4/CD8; later expanders leaned CD4+.

The chain joins TRBV7-9 to TRBJ2-3, with D maybe TRBD1 (6 bases). The receptor's source is an adult woman who had mild COVID-19 (a few samples of this study predate the infection). Cell type and time point are not known. Sequencing was performed on PBMCs or a T cell subset sorted from them (not recorded which). The CDR3 protein is CASSPGQFRDTQYF. CDR3 in DNA: TGTGCCAGCAGCCCGGGACAATTCCGGGATACGCAGTATTTT.